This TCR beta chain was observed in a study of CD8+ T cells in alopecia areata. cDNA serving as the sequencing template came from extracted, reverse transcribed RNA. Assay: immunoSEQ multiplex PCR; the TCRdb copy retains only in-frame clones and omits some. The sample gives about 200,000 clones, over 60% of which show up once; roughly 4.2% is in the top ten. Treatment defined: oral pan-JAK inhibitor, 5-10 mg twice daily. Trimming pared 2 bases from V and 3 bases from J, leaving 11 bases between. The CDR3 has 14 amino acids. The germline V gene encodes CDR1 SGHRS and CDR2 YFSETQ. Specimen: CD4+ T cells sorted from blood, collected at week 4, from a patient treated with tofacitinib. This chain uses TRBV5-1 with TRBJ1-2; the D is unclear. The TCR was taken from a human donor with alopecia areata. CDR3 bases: TGCGCCAGCAGCTTACGGGGAGCGGACTATGGCTACACCTTC. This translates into CASSLRGADYGYTF. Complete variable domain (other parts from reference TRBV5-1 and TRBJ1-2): KAGVTQTPRYLIKTRGQQVTLSCSPISGHRSVSWYQQTPGQGLQFLFEYFSETQRNKGNFPGRFSGRQFSNSRSEMNVSTLELGDSALYLCASSLRGADYGYTFGSGTRLTVV.